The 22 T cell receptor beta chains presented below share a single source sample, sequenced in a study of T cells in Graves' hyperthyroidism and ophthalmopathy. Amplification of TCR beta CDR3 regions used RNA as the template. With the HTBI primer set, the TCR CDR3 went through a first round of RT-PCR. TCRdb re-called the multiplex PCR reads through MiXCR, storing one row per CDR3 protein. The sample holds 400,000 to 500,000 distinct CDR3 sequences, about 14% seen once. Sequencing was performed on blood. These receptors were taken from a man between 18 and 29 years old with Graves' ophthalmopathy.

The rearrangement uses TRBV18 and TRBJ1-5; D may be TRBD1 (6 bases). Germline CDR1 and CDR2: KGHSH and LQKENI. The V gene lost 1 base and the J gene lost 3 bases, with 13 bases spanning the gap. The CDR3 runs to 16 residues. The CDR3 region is CASSPRVDRINQPQHF. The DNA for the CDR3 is TGTGCCAGCTCACCACGTGTAGACAGGATCAATCAGCCCCAGCATTTT.

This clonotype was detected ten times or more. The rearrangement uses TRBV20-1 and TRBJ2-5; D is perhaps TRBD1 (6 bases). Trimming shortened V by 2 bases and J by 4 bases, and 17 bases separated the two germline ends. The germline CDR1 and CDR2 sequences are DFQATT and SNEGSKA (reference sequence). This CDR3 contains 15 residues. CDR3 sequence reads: CSARNLDTGLETQYF. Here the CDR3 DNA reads TGCAGTGCTAGAAACCTCGATACAGGGCTAGAGACCCAGTACTTC.

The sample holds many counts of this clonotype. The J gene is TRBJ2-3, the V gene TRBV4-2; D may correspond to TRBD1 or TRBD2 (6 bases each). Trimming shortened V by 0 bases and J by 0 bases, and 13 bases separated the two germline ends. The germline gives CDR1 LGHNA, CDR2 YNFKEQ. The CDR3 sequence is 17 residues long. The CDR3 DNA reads TGTGCCAGCAGCCAAGAGGGTGGGGGGCCTAGCACAGATACGCAGTATTTT. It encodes CASSQEGGGPSTDTQYF.

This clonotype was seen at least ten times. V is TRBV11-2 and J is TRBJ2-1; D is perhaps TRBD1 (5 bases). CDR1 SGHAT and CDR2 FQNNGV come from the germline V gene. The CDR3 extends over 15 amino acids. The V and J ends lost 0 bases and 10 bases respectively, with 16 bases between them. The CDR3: CASSLDWGANEEQFF. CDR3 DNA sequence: TGTGCCAGCAGCTTAGATTGGGGCGCTAATGAGGAGCAGTTCTTC.

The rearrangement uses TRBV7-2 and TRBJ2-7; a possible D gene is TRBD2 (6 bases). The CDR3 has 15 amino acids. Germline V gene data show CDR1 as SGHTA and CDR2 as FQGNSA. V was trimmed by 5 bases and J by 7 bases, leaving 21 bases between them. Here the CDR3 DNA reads TGTGCCAGCAGCCTCCCGGGGGACCCGTGGGAGGAGCAGTACTTC. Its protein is CASSLPGDPWEEQYF.

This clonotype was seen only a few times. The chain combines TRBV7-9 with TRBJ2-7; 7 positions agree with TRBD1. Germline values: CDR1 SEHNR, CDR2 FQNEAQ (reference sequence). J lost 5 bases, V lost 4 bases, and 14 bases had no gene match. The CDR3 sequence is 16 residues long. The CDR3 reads CASSSPEQGISDEQYF. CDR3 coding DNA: TGTGCCAGCAGCTCACCCGAACAGGGGATAAGCGACGAGCAGTACTTC.

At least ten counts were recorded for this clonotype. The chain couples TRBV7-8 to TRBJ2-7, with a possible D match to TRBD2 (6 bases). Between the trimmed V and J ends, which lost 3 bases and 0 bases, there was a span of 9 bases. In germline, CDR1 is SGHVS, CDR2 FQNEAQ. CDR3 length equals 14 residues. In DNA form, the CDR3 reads TGTGCCAGCAGCTTCGCGACTAGCTCCTACGAGCAGTACTTC. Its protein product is CASSFATSSYEQYF. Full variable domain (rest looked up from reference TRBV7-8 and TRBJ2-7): GAGVSQSPRYKVAKRGQDVALRCDPISGHVSLFWYQQALGQGPEFLTYFQNEAQLDKSGLPSDRFFAERPEGSVSTLKIQRTQQEDSAVYLCASSFATSSYEQYFGPGTRLTVT.

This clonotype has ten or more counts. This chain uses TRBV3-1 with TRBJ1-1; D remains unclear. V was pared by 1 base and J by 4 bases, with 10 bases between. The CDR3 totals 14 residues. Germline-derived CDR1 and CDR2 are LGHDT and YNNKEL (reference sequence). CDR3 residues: CASSQASRGTEAFF. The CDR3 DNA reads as TGTGCCAGCAGCCAAGCCTCACGGGGCACTGAAGCTTTCTTT.

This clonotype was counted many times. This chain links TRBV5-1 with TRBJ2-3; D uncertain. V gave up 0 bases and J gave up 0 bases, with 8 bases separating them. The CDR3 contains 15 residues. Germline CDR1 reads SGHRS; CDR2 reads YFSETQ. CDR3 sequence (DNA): TGCGCCAGCAGCTTGGACTCGCCTAGCACAGATACGCAGTATTTT. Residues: CASSLDSPSTDTQYF.

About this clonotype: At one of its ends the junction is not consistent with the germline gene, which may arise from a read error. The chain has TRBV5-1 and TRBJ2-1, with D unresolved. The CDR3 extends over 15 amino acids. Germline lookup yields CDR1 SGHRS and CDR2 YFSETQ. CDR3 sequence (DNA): TGTGCCAGCAGCTTGGAAGTCACCACCTACAATGAGCAGTTCTTC. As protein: CASSLEVTTYNEQFF.

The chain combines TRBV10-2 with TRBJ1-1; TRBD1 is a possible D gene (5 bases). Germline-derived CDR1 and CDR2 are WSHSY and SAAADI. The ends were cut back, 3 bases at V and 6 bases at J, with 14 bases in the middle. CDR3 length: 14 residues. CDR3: CASSDGTFNAEAFF. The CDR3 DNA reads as TGCGCCAGCAGTGATGGGACCTTCAACGCTGAAGCTTTCTTT.

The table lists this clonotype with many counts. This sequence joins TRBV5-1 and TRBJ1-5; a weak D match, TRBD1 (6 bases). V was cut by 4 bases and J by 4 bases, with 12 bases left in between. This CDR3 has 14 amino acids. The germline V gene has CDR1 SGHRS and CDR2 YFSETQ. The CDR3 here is CASSADSFNQPQHF. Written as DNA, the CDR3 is TGCGCCAGCAGCGCGGACAGTTTTAATCAGCCCCAGCATTTT.

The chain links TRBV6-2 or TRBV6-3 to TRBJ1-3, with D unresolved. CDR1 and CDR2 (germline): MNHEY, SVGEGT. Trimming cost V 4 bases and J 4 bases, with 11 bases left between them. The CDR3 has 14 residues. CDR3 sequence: CASSSVASGNTIYF. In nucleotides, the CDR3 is TGTGCCAGCAGTTCGGTGGCCTCCGGAAACACCATATATTTT.

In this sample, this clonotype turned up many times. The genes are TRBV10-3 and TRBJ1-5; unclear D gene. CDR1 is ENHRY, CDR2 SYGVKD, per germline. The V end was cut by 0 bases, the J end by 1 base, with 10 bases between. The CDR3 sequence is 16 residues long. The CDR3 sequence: CAISESLDSSNQPQHF. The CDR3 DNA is TGTGCCATCAGTGAGTCTCTGGATTCAAGCAATCAGCCCCAGCATTTT.

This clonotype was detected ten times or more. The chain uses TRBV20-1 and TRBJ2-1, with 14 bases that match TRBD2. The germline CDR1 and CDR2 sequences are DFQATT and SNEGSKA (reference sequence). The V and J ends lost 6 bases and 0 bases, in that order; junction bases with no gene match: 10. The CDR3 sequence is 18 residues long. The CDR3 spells CSAPPGLAGVSSYNEQFF. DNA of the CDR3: TGCAGTGCACCCCCGGGACTAGCGGGAGTGAGCTCCTACAATGAGCAGTTCTTC.

The CDR3 spells CASSLGDRAAGNTIYF. CDR3 in DNA: TGCGCCAGCAGCTTGGGGGACAGGGCGGCGGGAAACACCATATATTTT. The genes are TRBV5-1 and TRBJ1-3, with 9 bases lining up with TRBD1. This CDR3 has 16 residues. V trimming: 0 bases; J trimming: 4 bases; junction bases outside the gene matches: 5. CDR1 SGHRS and CDR2 YFSETQ come from the germline V gene.

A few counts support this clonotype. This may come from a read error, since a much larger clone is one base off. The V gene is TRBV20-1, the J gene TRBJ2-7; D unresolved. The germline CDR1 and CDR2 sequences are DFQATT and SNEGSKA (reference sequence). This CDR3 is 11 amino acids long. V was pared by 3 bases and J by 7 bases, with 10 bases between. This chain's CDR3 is CSASPVDEQYF. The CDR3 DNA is TGCAGTGCTAGTCCCGTCGATGAGCAGTACTTC.

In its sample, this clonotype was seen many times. This CDR3 is CASRNPLNTEAFF. In DNA, the CDR3 is TGTGCCAGCAGGAACCCTTTGAACACTGAAGCTTTCTTT. The chain is built from TRBV6-1 and TRBJ1-1, with D uncertain. This CDR3 comprises 13 residues. Germline V lookup: CDR1 MNHNS, CDR2 SASEGT. Trimming removed 6 bases at V and 0 bases at J, with 8 bases between.

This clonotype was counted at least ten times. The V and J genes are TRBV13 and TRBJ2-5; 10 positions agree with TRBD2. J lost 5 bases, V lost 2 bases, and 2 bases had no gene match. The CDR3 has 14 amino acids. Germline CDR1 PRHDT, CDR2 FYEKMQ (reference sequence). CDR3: CASSLLAGAETQYF. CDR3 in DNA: TGTGCCAGCAGCTTACTAGCGGGAGCGGAGACCCAGTACTTC. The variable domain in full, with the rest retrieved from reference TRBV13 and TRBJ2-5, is AAGVIQSPRHLIKEKRETATLKCYPIPRHDTVYWYQQGPGQDPQFLISFYEKMQSDKGSIPDRFSAQQFSDYHSELNMSSLELGDSALYFCASSLLAGAETQYFGPGTRLLVL.

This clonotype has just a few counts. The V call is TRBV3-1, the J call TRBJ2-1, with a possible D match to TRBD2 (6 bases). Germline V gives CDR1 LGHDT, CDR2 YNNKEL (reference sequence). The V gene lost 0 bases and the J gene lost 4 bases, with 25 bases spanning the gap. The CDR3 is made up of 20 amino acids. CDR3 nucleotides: TGTGCCAGCAGCCAAGACCGTTTGTTGGGGGGACGTGTTGGGTACAATGAGCAGTTCTTC. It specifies CASSQDRLLGGRVGYNEQFF.

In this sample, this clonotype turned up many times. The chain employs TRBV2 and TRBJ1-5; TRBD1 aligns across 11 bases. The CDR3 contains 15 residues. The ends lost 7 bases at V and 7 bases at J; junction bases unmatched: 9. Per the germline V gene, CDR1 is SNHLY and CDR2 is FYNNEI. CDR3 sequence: CASTKDRGPEQPQHF. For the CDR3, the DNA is TGTGCCAGCACCAAGGACAGGGGGCCGGAGCAGCCCCAGCATTTT.

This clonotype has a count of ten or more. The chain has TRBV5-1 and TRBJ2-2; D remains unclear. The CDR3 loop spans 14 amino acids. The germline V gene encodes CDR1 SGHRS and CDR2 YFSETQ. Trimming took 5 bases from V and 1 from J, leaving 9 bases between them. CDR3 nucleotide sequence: TGCGCCAGCAGGCTCCACTTGAACACCGGGGAGCTGTTTTTT. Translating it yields CASRLHLNTGELFF.